This TCR beta chain comes out of a study of beta chain features in type 1 diabetes. Whole-study context: Sorted cells from all samples, numbering 100 million to 120 million, were examined.

Findings and caveats of the study: Type 1 diabetes patients had moderately but significantly shorter TCRB CDR3s in all four CD4+ subsets.

Expressed TCRB transcripts were sequenced because the entire RNA isolate underwent reverse transcription. Profiling relied on immunoSEQ multiplex PCR, and the TCRdb table lists in-frame clones only, not all of them. The sample holds 120,000 or so clones, approximately 15% seen once. As for this clone: The target antigen is unknown.

There are 16 residues in the CDR3. The germline gives CDR1 SEHNR, CDR2 FQNEAQ (reference sequence). This clonotype was obtained from a young man with type 1 diabetes. Source material: central memory CD4+ T cells from blood. The chain joins TRBV7-9 to TRBJ2-5; the match to TRBD1 covers 9 bases. TRBJ2-7 explains the end of the DNA better; the J call may be wrong. For the CDR3, the DNA is TGTGCCAGCAGCCCCTACTCCGGGACAGGGCCCTACGAGCAGTACTTC. As protein: CASSPYSGTGPYEQYF.